This record looks at one TCR beta chain sequence and its context. This sample stems from a study of blood T cell repertoires in COVID-19. Across the whole study: Acute-phase and convalescent COVID-19 samples originated in the United States, Italy and Spain.

Losses at the gene ends were 6 bases for V and 4 bases for J; bases not matched to a gene: 9. This CDR3 comprises 16 residues. Germline CDR1 SNHLY, CDR2 FYNNEI. Authors' processing steps: Cell counts per sample came from amplifying reference gene primers. Assay: immunoSEQ multiplex PCR; the TCRdb copy retains only in-frame clones and omits some. Clone size and V and J calls were adopted from that table, with D and trimming inferred from the DNA. The sample shows 55,000 to 85,000 clones, about 70% of them seen only once. This receptor was obtained from a man between 60 and 75 years old with acute or convalescent COVID-19. V usage is TRBV2 and J usage is TRBJ2-5, with 12 nucleotides matching TRBD2. The sample comprised peripheral blood. The CDR3 region has the DNA TGTGCCAGCAGGGGCGGGACTAGCGGGTCTCCAGAGACCCAGTACTTC. Translating it yields CASRGGTSGSPETQYF.